Included here is one T cell receptor beta chain sequence, with context. This sample is drawn from a study of identical twins. TCRdb independently ran MiXCR on the 5' RACE reads; one entry per CDR3 protein. The table records under 900,000 distinct CDR3 sequences, 18% of them present only once. Germline V gene sequence: CDR1 SNHLY, CDR2 FYNNEI. The V and J ends lost 6 bases and 5 bases respectively, with 7 bases between them. This CDR3 contains 11 residues. The same data also contributed to another study, on T cells expressing NK-cell markers. As that report states: Roughly 1.0-7.0% of CD8+ T cells in roughly six donors belonged to dominant NKG2C+ clonotypes.

Sequences were obtained from PBMCs. This chain links TRBV2 with TRBJ2-5; a weak D match, TRBD2 (5 bases). This receptor was obtained from a woman under 30 in good health. CDR3 protein: CASRIAETQYF. Here the CDR3 DNA reads TGTGCCAGCAGAATAGCGGAGACCCAGTACTTC. The full variable domain, in which reference TRBV2 and TRBJ2-5 provide the parts outside the CDR3, is EPEVTQTPSHQVTQMGQEVILRCVPISNHLYFYWYRQILGQKVEFLVSFYNNEISEKSEIFDDQFSVERPDGSNFTLKIRSTKLEDSAMYFCASRIAETQYFGPGTRLLVL.